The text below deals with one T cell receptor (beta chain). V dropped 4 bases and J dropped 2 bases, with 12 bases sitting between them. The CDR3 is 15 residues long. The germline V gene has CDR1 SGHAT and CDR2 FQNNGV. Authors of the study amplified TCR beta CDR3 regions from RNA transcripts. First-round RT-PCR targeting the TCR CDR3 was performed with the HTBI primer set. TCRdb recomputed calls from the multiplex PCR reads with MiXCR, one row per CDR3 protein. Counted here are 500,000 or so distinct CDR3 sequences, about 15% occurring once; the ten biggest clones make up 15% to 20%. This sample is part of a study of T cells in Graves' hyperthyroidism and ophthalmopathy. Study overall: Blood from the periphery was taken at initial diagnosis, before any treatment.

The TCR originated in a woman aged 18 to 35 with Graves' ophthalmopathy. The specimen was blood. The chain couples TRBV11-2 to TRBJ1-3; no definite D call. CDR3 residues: CASSYGPGTGNTIYF. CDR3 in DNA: TGTGCCAGCAGCTACGGACCTGGAACTGGAAACACCATATATTTT.